These T cell receptor beta chains were read from a single sample in a study of OX40 agonist ivuxolimab in advanced cancers. Profiled with immunoSEQ multiplex PCR; TCRdb holds only in-frame clones, not every one. This table holds under 20,000 clones, 80% to 90% found once. Here the sequenced sample was CD4+ or CD8+ T cells sorted from blood, taken in a trial of the OX40 agonist ivuxolimab. The receptors shown here come from an adult with an advanced solid tumor such as melanoma, head and neck, liver or kidney cancer. Both conserved end residues are part of each CDR3. Fields, in order: J gene, V gene, D gene, clone size, CDR3 DNA, CDR3 protein. D genes are given only for firm matches. Not every row has a clone size; where given, it reads once, few, many or a size class.

j_call: TRBJ2-2
v_call: TRBV9
d_call: -
clone_size: -
cdr3_nt: TGTGCCAGCAGCGAGAACACCGGGGAGCTGTTTTTT
cdr3_aa: CASSENTGELFF

j_call: TRBJ2-2
v_call: TRBV25-1
d_call: -
clone_size: -
cdr3_nt: TGTGCCAGCATCGACCAGAACACCGGGGAGCTGTTTTTT
cdr3_aa: CASIDQNTGELFF

j_call: TRBJ1-1
v_call: TRBV11-2
d_call: -
clone_size: -
cdr3_nt: TGTGCCAGCAGCTTTGGAGGGAACACTGAAGCTTTCTTT
cdr3_aa: CASSFGGNTEAFF

j_call: TRBJ2-1
v_call: TRBV11-2
d_call: TRBD2
clone_size: -
cdr3_nt: TGTGCCAGCAGCTCCTCTAGCGGGGGGCCGGGGAATGAGCAGTTCTTC
cdr3_aa: CASSSSSGGPGNEQFF

j_call: TRBJ2-3
v_call: TRBV7-9
d_call: -
clone_size: -
cdr3_nt: TGTGCCAGCAGCCCCCCGAGCCTCCTCACAGATACGCAGTATTTT
cdr3_aa: CASSPPSLLTDTQYF

j_call: TRBJ1-1
v_call: TRBV5-1
d_call: -
clone_size: -
cdr3_nt: TGCGCCAGCAGCTTAACCCAACTGGACGGAATAGTACGAACGAAAGCTTTCTTT
cdr3_aa: CASSLTQLDGIVRTKAFF

j_call: TRBJ2-7
v_call: TRBV28
d_call: -
clone_size: -
cdr3_nt: TGTGCCAGTCTTAGGGGCTACTCCTACGAGCAGTACTTC
cdr3_aa: CASLRGYSYEQYF

j_call: TRBJ2-3
v_call: TRBV19
d_call: -
clone_size: -
cdr3_nt: TGTGCCAGTAGTATGTGGCGGACTAGCACAGATACGCAGTATTTT
cdr3_aa: CASSMWRTSTDTQYF

j_call: TRBJ2-1
v_call: TRBV19
d_call: -
clone_size: -
cdr3_nt: TGTGCCAGTAGTATCCCCCATGTTTCCTACAATGAGCAGTTCTTC
cdr3_aa: CASSIPHVSYNEQFF

j_call: TRBJ2-5
v_call: TRBV10-2
d_call: -
clone_size: -
cdr3_nt: TGCGCCAGCGCAACCCCGGGGCGGCAGACCCAGTACTTC
cdr3_aa: CASATPGRQTQYF

j_call: TRBJ2-7
v_call: TRBV21-1
d_call: -
clone_size: -
cdr3_nt: TGTGCCAGCAGCTTCAGGCGGGAGCAGTACTTC
cdr3_aa: CASSFRREQYF

j_call: TRBJ2-1
v_call: TRBV29-1
d_call: -
clone_size: -
cdr3_nt: TGCAGCGTTGAAGGGTCTATCTCCTACAATGAGCAGTTCTTC
cdr3_aa: CSVEGSISYNEQFF

j_call: TRBJ2-3
v_call: TRBV6-5
d_call: -
clone_size: -
cdr3_nt: TGTGCCAGCAGCCCTGGGATTTCTAGCACAGATACGCAGTATTTT
cdr3_aa: CASSPGISSTDTQYF

j_call: TRBJ2-2
v_call: TRBV19
d_call: -
clone_size: few
cdr3_nt: TGTGCCAGTAGTCTCGGGACGGAGACCGGGGAGCTGTTTTTT
cdr3_aa: CASSLGTETGELFF

j_call: TRBJ2-6
v_call: TRBV25-1
d_call: TRBD1
clone_size: -
cdr3_nt: TGTGCCAGCAGCGGGGACAGCTCTGCCTCTGGGGCCAACGTCCTGACTTTC
cdr3_aa: CASSGDSSASGANVLTF

j_call: TRBJ2-7
v_call: TRBV29-1
d_call: TRBD1
clone_size: -
cdr3_nt: TGCAGCGTTGACACAGGGGGCCACGAGCAGTACTTC
cdr3_aa: CSVDTGGHEQYF

j_call: TRBJ2-1
v_call: TRBV4-1
d_call: TRBD1
clone_size: -
cdr3_nt: TGCGCCAGCAGCCAGACAGGGGGTACAAATGAGCAGTTCTTC
cdr3_aa: CASSQTGGTNEQFF

j_call: TRBJ2-3
v_call: TRBV9
d_call: -
clone_size: -
cdr3_nt: TGTGCCAGCAGCGTAGCGGACGGGGCCTCCACAGATACGCAGTATTTT
cdr3_aa: CASSVADGASTDTQYF

j_call: TRBJ2-1
v_call: TRBV7-6
d_call: -
clone_size: -
cdr3_nt: TGTGCCAGCAGCTTAGCTGCCCAGGGCAATGAGCAGTTCTTC
cdr3_aa: CASSLAAQGNEQFF

j_call: TRBJ2-5
v_call: TRBV11-3
d_call: TRBD1
clone_size: -
cdr3_nt: TGTGCCAGCGCTCGGGACAGGGGGCTCCAAGAGACCCAGTACTTC
cdr3_aa: CASARDRGLQETQYF

j_call: TRBJ2-2
v_call: TRBV13
d_call: -
clone_size: few
cdr3_nt: TGTGCCAGCAGCTTAGATTACACCGGGGAGCTGTTTTTT
cdr3_aa: CASSLDYTGELFF

j_call: TRBJ2-7
v_call: TRBV19
d_call: -
clone_size: -
cdr3_nt: TGTGCCAGTAGTATAGGGCCGGCGAGCTCCTACGAGCAGTACTTC
cdr3_aa: CASSIGPASSYEQYF

j_call: TRBJ2-7
v_call: TRBV19
d_call: -
clone_size: once
cdr3_nt: TGTGCCAGTAGTGTCCCGGGAAGGTTACACGAGCAGTACTTC
cdr3_aa: CASSVPGRLHEQYF

j_call: TRBJ2-4
v_call: TRBV5-1
d_call: -
clone_size: -
cdr3_nt: TGCGCCAGCAGCCCCTGGGACGGAAAAAACATTCAGTACTTC
cdr3_aa: CASSPWDGKNIQYF

j_call: TRBJ2-3
v_call: TRBV2
d_call: -
clone_size: once
cdr3_nt: TGTGCCAGCAGTGAAGAGCGGGTGATCACAGATACGCAGTATTTT
cdr3_aa: CASSEERVITDTQYF

j_call: TRBJ2-3
v_call: TRBV7-3
d_call: TRBD1
clone_size: -
cdr3_nt: TGTGCCAGCAGCCAGGGACAGAGCACAGATACGCAGTATTTT
cdr3_aa: CASSQGQSTDTQYF

j_call: TRBJ1-1
v_call: TRBV14
d_call: -
clone_size: -
cdr3_nt: TGTGCCAGCAGCCAAGGTCAGTTCCCCATGAACACTGAAGCTTTCTTT
cdr3_aa: CASSQGQFPMNTEAFF

j_call: TRBJ2-3
v_call: TRBV18
d_call: -
clone_size: -
cdr3_nt: TGTGCCAGCTCACTCGAGAGCACAGATACGCAGTATTTT
cdr3_aa: CASSLESTDTQYF

j_call: TRBJ2-3
v_call: TRBV28
d_call: -
clone_size: -
cdr3_nt: TGTGCCAGCAGTTTAAGGCAGGGGCACACAGATACGCAGTATTTT
cdr3_aa: CASSLRQGHTDTQYF

j_call: TRBJ1-3
v_call: TRBV5-1
d_call: -
clone_size: once
cdr3_nt: TGCGCCAGCAGCTTGGAATGGGCTTCTGGAAACACCATATATTTT
cdr3_aa: CASSLEWASGNTIYF

j_call: TRBJ1-6
v_call: TRBV27
d_call: -
clone_size: -
cdr3_nt: TGTGCCAGCAGTTGGAGAGGTGGTTCACCCCTCCACTTT
cdr3_aa: CASSWRGGSPLHF

j_call: TRBJ2-7
v_call: TRBV14
d_call: -
clone_size: -
cdr3_nt: TGTGCCAGCAGCCTTTGGACGGTGGGGGGCTACGAGCAGTACTTC
cdr3_aa: CASSLWTVGGYEQYF

j_call: TRBJ2-3
v_call: TRBV4-1
d_call: TRBD2
clone_size: -
cdr3_nt: TGCGCCAGCAGCCAAGAGGGGCTCGCCAGCGGGGCTTGGGATACGCAGTATTTT
cdr3_aa: CASSQEGLASGAWDTQYF

j_call: TRBJ2-5
v_call: TRBV27
d_call: TRBD1
clone_size: -
cdr3_nt: TGTGCCAGCAGTCCTGGACAGGGTGAGACCCAGTACTTC
cdr3_aa: CASSPGQGETQYF

j_call: TRBJ2-5
v_call: TRBV5-4
d_call: -
clone_size: -
cdr3_nt: TGTGCCAGCAGCGGGCTAGCAGAGACCCAGTACTTC
cdr3_aa: CASSGLAETQYF

j_call: TRBJ1-2
v_call: TRBV30
d_call: -
clone_size: -
cdr3_nt: TGTGCCTGGAGCCTCTTGAACGGCTACACCTTC
cdr3_aa: CAWSLLNGYTF

j_call: TRBJ2-7
v_call: TRBV5-5
d_call: TRBD1
clone_size: -
cdr3_nt: TGTGCCAGCAGCTTCAGGACAGGGGGCTCGGGGGAGCAGTACTTC
cdr3_aa: CASSFRTGGSGEQYF

j_call: TRBJ2-6
v_call: TRBV28
d_call: -
clone_size: -
cdr3_nt: TGTGCCAGCAGTCCCTGGGGTAGTACAGGGGCCAACGTCCTGACTTTC
cdr3_aa: CASSPWGSTGANVLTF

j_call: TRBJ2-7
v_call: TRBV7-6
d_call: TRBD1
clone_size: -
cdr3_nt: TGTGCCAGCAGCGAACAGGGGGAGTCCTACGAGCAGTACTTC
cdr3_aa: CASSEQGESYEQYF

j_call: TRBJ2-7
v_call: TRBV19
d_call: -
clone_size: -
cdr3_nt: TGTGCCAGTAGTATGACTGCGGATCATTTCTACGAGCAGTACTTC
cdr3_aa: CASSMTADHFYEQYF

j_call: TRBJ2-7
v_call: TRBV27
d_call: -
clone_size: -
cdr3_nt: TGTGCCAGCAGTTTTGGAGGGACTTACGAGCAGTACTTC
cdr3_aa: CASSFGGTYEQYF

j_call: TRBJ2-7
v_call: TRBV5-4
d_call: TRBD1
clone_size: few
cdr3_nt: TGTGCCAGCAGCAAGACAGGGGTGCGGTACGAGCAGTACTTC
cdr3_aa: CASSKTGVRYEQYF

j_call: TRBJ2-5
v_call: TRBV30
d_call: -
clone_size: once
cdr3_nt: TGTGCCTGGAGTCGAGCCGGGGGCCAAGAGACCCAGTACTTC
cdr3_aa: CAWSRAGGQETQYF

j_call: TRBJ2-6
v_call: TRBV7-9
d_call: -
clone_size: -
cdr3_nt: TGTGCCAGCAGCCCCCCTTCGGGGCACGGGGCCAACGTCCTGACTTTC
cdr3_aa: CASSPPSGHGANVLTF